This TCR beta chain was observed in a study of CXCR3-negative and CXCR3-positive naive CD8 T cells. Study-level findings and limits: Similar TRBV-TRBJ usage characterized naive CXCR3-negative and CXCR3-positive cells; memory cells differed. Compared with CXCR3-negative naive cells, CXCR3-positive naive cells showed more hydrophobic TRB CDR3s. Sequencing showed both naive subsets with comparably high diversity, and memory CD8+ cells much lower.

For this clonotype: The target antigen is unknown.

The CDR3 totals 14 residues. UMI-labeled 5' RACE TRB cDNA libraries were prepared from the cells. After re-calling the 5' RACE reads, TCRdb lists one entry per CDR3 protein, DNA absent. The sample table sets out around 65,000 distinct CDR3 sequences. The chain uses TRBV12-3 or TRBV12-4 and TRBJ2-3; the D call of TRBD1 rests on TCRdb alone, since no DNA is present to check it. The sequence came from a human donor in good health. Some clones in this sample may be carry-over from other donors' samples. The sample taken for sequencing was naive CXCR3+ CD8+ T cells from blood. Subset indicated: CD45RO-CCR7+CD27+CD95- naive CD8+ T cells expressing CXCR3 (TNR3+). This chain's CDR3 is CASTPGLAKDTQYF.